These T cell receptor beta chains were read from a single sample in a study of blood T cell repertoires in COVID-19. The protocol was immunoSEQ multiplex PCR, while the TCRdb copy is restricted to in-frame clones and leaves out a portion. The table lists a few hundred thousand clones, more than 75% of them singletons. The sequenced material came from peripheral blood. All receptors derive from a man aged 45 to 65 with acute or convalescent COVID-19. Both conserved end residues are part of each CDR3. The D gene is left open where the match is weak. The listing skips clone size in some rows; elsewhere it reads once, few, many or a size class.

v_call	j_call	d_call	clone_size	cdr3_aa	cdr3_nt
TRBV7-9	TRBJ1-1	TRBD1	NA	CASSLGQGLDPEAFF	TGTGCCAGCAGCTTAGGACAGGGTCTAGACCCTGAAGCTTTCTTT
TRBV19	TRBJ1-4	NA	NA	CASSLQKLATNEKLFF	TGTGCCAGTAGCCTGCAGAAGCTAGCAACTAATGAAAAACTGTTTTTT
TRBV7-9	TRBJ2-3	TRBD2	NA	CASSLTSGGDTQYF	TGTGCCAGCAGCTTGACTAGCGGGGGTGATACGCAGTATTTT
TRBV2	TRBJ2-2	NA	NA	CASHLGVNTGELFF	TGTGCCAGCCACCTAGGGGTGAACACCGGGGAGCTGTTTTTT
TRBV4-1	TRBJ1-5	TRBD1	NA	CASSQAGTGDQPQHF	TGCGCCAGCAGCCAAGCCGGGACAGGGGATCAGCCCCAGCATTTT
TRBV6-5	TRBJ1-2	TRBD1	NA	CASTGDRGGGYTF	TGTGCCAGCACCGGGGACAGGGGGGGTGGCTACACCTTC
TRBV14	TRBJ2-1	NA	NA	CASQSGHPNNEQFF	TGTGCCAGCCAAAGTGGACACCCCAACAATGAGCAGTTCTTC
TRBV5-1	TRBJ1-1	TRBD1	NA	CASSSTGEGDTEAFF	TGCGCCAGCAGCTCTACAGGGGAAGGGGACACTGAAGCTTTCTTT
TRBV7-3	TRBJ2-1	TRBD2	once	CASSLGVLAGAGSEQFF	TGTGCCAGCAGCTTGGGTGTGCTAGCGGGGGCCGGGAGTGAGCAGTTCTTC
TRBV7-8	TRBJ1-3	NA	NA	CASSLGAGTSGNTIYF	TGTGCCAGCAGCTTAGGGGCGGGAACTAGCGGAAACACCATATATTTT
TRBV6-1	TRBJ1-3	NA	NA	CASSERGSSGNTIYF	TGTGCCAGCAGTGAACGGGGGAGCTCTGGAAACACCATATATTTT
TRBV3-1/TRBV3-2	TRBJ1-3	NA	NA	CASSQVAGSGNTIYF	TGTGCCAGCAGCCAAGTGGCGGGCTCTGGAAACACCATATATTTT
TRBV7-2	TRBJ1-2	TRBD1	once	CASSHRGTGRLLGYTF	TGTGCCAGCAGCCACAGGGGGACAGGGCGACTATTGGGCTACACCTTC
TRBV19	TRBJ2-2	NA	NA	CASSPPRDLPGELFF	TGTGCCAGTAGTCCCCCCCGCGACTTACCCGGGGAGCTGTTTTTT
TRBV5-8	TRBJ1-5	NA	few	CASSGLQVAVNQPQHF	TGTGCCAGCAGCGGACTCCAGGTGGCAGTCAATCAGCCCCAGCATTTT
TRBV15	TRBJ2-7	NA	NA	CATSRDTDSTLSYEQYF	TGTGCCACCAGCAGAGATACGGACAGTACCCTCTCCTACGAGCAGTACTTC
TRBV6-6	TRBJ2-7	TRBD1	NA	CASSPRQGKGAEQYF	TGTGCCAGCAGCCCGAGACAGGGAAAAGGAGCCGAGCAGTACTTC
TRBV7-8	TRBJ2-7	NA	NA	CASCEAFSYEQYF	TGTGCCAGTTGCGAGGCCTTCTCCTACGAGCAGTACTTC
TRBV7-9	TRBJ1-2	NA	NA	CASSLRAGNYGYTF	TGTGCCAGCAGCTTACGGGCGGGTAACTATGGCTACACCTTC
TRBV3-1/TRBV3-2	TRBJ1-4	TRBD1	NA	CASSHPGQGNEKLFF	TGTGCCAGCAGCCACCCGGGACAGGGTAATGAAAAACTGTTTTTT
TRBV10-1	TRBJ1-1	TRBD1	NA	CASSQDRDTEAFF	TGCGCCAGCAGCCAAGACAGGGACACTGAAGCTTTCTTT
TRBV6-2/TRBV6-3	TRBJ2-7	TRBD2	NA	CASSYASGAMSSYEQYF	TGTGCCAGCAGTTACGCTAGCGGGGCCATGTCCTCCTACGAGCAGTACTTC
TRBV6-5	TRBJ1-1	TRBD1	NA	CASRNRGAITEAFF	TGTGCCAGCAGGAACAGGGGGGCAATAACTGAAGCTTTCTTT
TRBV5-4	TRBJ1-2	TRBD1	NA	CASSLERQGLGGYTF	TGTGCCAGCAGCTTGGAACGACAGGGACTGGGGGGCTACACCTTC
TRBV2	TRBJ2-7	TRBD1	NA	CASSEALGTGSEQYF	TGTGCCAGCAGTGAAGCGCTTGGGACAGGGAGCGAGCAGTACTTC
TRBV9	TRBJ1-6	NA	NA	CASSARGGLGSPLHF	TGTGCCAGCAGCGCGCGAGGGGGTCTGGGTTCACCCCTCCACTTT
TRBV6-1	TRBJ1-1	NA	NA	CASSEARIYTEAFF	TGTGCCAGCAGTGAAGCGAGGATTTACACTGAAGCTTTCTTT
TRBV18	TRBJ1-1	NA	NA	CASSPSSGGPSTEAFF	TGTGCCAGCTCACCTTCCTCGGGGGGCCCGAGCACTGAAGCTTTCTTT
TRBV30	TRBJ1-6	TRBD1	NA	CAWSAGQDNSPLHF	TGTGCCTGGAGTGCGGGACAGGATAATTCACCCCTCCACTTT
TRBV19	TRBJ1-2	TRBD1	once	CASRDRGYGYTF	TGTGCCAGTAGGGACAGGGGGTATGGCTACACCTTC
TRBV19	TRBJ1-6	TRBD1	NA	CASSSPDRGRSPLHF	TGTGCCAGTAGCAGCCCGGACAGGGGGCGATCACCCCTCCACTTT
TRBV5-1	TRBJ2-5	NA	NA	CASSSSGAQETQYF	TGCGCCAGCAGCTCCTCAGGGGCACAAGAGACCCAGTACTTC
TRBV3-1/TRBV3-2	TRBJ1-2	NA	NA	CASSLGVGHIYGYTF	TGTGCCAGCAGCCTAGGGGTGGGACACATCTATGGCTACACCTTC
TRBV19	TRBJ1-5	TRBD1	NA	CASSLQGAGNQPQHF	TGTGCCAGTAGTCTACAGGGGGCCGGCAATCAGCCCCAGCATTTT
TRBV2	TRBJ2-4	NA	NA	CASSGAPSDIQYF	TGTGCCAGCAGTGGTGCTCCATCGGACATTCAGTACTTC
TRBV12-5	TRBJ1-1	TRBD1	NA	CASGLEPGGNTEAFF	TGTGCTAGTGGTTTGGAGCCAGGGGGGAACACTGAAGCTTTCTTT